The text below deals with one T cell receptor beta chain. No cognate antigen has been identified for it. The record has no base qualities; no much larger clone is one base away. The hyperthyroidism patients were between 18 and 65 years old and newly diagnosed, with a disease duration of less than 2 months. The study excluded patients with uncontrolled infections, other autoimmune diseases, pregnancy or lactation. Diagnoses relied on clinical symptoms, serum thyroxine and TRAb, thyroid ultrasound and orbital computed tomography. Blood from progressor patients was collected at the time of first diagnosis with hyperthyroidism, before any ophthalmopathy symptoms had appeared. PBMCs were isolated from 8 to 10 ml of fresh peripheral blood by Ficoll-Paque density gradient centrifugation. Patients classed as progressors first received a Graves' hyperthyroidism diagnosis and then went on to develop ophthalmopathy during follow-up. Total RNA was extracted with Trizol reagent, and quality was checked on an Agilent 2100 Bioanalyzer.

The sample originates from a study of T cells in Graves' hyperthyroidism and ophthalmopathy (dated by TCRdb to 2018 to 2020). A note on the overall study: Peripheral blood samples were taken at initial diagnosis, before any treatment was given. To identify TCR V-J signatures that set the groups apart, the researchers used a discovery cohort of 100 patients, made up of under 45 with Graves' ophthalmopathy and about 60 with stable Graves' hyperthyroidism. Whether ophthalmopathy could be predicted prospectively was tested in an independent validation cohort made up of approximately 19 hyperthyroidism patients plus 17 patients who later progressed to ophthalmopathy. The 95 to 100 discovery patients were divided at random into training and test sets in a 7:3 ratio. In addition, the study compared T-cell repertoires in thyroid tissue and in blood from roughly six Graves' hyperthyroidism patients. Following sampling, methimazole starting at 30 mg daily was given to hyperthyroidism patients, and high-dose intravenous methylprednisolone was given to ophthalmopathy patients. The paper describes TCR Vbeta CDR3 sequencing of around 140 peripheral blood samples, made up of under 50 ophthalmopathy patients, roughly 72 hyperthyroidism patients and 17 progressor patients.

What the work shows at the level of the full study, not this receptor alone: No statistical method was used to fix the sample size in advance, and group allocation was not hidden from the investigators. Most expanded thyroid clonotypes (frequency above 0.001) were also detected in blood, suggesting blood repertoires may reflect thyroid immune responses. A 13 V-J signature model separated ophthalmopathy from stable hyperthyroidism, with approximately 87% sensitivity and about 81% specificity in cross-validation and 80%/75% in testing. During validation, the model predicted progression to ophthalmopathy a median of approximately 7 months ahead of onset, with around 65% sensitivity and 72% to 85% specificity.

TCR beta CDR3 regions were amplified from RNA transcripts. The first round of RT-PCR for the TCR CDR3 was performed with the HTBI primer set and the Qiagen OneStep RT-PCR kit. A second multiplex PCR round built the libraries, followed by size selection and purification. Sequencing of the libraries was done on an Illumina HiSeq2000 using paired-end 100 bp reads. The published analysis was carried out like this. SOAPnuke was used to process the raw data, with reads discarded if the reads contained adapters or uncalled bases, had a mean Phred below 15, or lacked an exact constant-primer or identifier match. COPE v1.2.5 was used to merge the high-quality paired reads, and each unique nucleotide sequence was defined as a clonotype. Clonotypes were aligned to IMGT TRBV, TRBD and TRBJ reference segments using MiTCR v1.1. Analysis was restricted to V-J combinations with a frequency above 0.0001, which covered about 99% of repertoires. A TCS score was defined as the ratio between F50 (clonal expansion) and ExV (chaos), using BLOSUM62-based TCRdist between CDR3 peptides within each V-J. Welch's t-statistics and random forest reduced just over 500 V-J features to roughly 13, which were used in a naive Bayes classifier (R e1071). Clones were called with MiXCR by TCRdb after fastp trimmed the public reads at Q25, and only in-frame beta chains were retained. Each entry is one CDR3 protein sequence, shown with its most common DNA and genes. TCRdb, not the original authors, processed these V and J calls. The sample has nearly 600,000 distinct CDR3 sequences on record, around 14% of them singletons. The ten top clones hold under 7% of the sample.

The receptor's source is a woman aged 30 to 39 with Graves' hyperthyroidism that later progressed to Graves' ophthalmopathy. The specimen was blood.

The CDR3 protein sequence reads: CASSPGGRGRVYEQYF. The nucleotides are TGTGCCAGCAGCCCTGGGGGCAGGGGGCGAGTCTACGAGCAGTACTTC. The chain is made from TRBV5-4 and TRBJ2-7; 8 middle bases align to TRBD1. The CDR3 measures 16 amino acids from cysteine to phenylalanine. CDR3 DNA is the only sequence kept; it has 48 bases, read in frame from the first base. Germline trimming: 4 bases from V, 3 bases from J; junction bases outside gene matches: 12. CDR1 is given as SGHNT and CDR2 as YYREEE, both from the germline V gene (reference sequence).